This T cell receptor (beta chain) was identified in a study of post-analysis software for immune sequencing data. cDNA libraries for TCR beta contained unique molecular identifiers. One entry per CDR3 protein results from TCRdb running MiXCR on the PCR reads. The data contain hundreds of thousands of distinct CDR3 sequences, 55% to 60% of them seen just once; the ten biggest clones take up approximately 10%. The CDR3 is 15 residues long. J was trimmed by 2 bases and V by 8 bases; bases with no gene match: 10. Germline V gene data show CDR1 as SGHAT and CDR2 as FQNNGV. A single count supports this clonotype. Its specificity is not known. Study observations and caveats: Comparison of patients with controls showed 5 or 6 TRBV segments more frequent in patients, TRBV5-6, TRBV5-1 and TRBV20-1 among them.

The TCR comes from a girl between 2 and 10 years old with multiple sclerosis. Sequenced sample: blood. The chain carries TRBV11-2 and TRBJ2-3; TRBD2 matches 7 bases. Here the CDR3 DNA reads TGTGCCAGCGAAAGCGGGGACCGACCCACAGATACGCAGTATTTT. It codes for CASESGDRPTDTQYF.